These 6 T cell receptor beta chains originate from one sample sequenced in a study of shared T cell receptors in the human thymus. TCRdb's table, derived via immunoSEQ multiplex PCR, lists solely in-frame clones and lacks some. The sample lists 640,000 or so clones; about 90% were seen once. This sample also belongs to another study, concerning human thymus T cells.

Sequenced input: thymocytes. The receptors stem from a boy younger than two with a congenital heart defect.

The V gene is TRBV29-1, the J gene TRBJ2-3, with 10 bases lining up with TRBD2. V gave up 7 bases and J gave up 0 bases; unmatched junction bases: 22. The CDR3 has 20 amino acids. Germline V lookup: CDR1 SQVTM, CDR2 ANQGSEA. CDR3 bases: TGCAGCGCCCCCGCGGGGGGTCTAGCGGGGGCCTCCCCTAGCACAGATACGCAGTATTTT. Translating gives CSAPAGGLAGASPSTDTQYF.

The chain links TRBV6-1 to TRBJ1-3; a possible D gene is TRBD1 (6 bases). This CDR3 spans 20 amino acids. Germline values: CDR1 MNHNS, CDR2 SASEGT. With 0 bases removed from V and 6 bases from J, the gap between germline ends came to 27 bases. CDR3 loop: CASSEARGGIANLWENTIYF. The CDR3 coding sequence is TGTGCCAGCAGTGAAGCAAGGGGGGGAATCGCCAACCTCTGGGAAAACACCATATATTTT.

This clone was recorded once. The chain recombines TRBV9 with TRBJ1-1; weak D call: TRBD1 (6 bases). Trimming stripped 4 bases from V and 3 bases from J, with 22 bases between. CDR3 size: 17 residues. Germline assignment: CDR1 SGDLS and CDR2 YYNGEE. CDR3 region: CASSPNATGQRDTEAFF. DNA of the CDR3: TGTGCCAGCAGCCCCAACGCCACAGGGCAGAGGGACACTGAAGCTTTCTTT.

The chain employs TRBV12-5 and TRBJ1-3; TRBD1 agrees at 7 bases. This CDR3 spans 15 amino acids. V lost 5 bases, J lost 4 bases, and 8 bases stayed unmatched. In germline, CDR1 is LGHNT, CDR2 FRNRAP. The CDR3 sequence is CASGPGTAEGNTIYF. For the CDR3, the DNA is TGTGCTAGTGGTCCCGGGACAGCGGAGGGAAACACCATATATTTT.

As DNA, the CDR3 is TGTGCCAGCACCCTCATCCATCCCAGGGGACTAGGGGAGTATGAGCAGTTCTTC. It encodes CASTLIHPRGLGEYEQFF. This rearrangement joins TRBV28 to TRBJ2-1; 8 bases match TRBD2. CDR3 length: 18 residues. Trimming removed 7 bases from V and 8 bases from J; junction bases left unmatched: 22. Germline V gene sequence: CDR1 MDHEN, CDR2 SYDVKM. Full variable domain (remainder filled in from reference TRBV28 and TRBJ2-1): DVKVTQSSRYLVKRTGEKVFLECVQDMDHENMFWYRQDPGLGLRLIYFSYDVKMKEKGDIPEGYSVSREKKERFSLILESASTNQTSMYLCASTLIHPRGLGEYEQFFGPGTRLTVL.

The chain joins TRBV7-2 to TRBJ2-1, with D possibly TRBD2 on 7 matching bases. Per the germline V gene, CDR1 is SGHTA and CDR2 is FQGNSA. V shed 5 bases and J shed 0 bases, with 14 bases lying between them. The CDR3 has 16 residues. The CDR3 loop is CASSPPGGPSYNEQFF. CDR3 coding DNA: TGTGCCAGCAGCCCCCCCGGGGGGCCCTCCTACAATGAGCAGTTCTTC.